Listed here are 3 T cell receptor beta chains from one sample, sequenced in a study of T cell repertoires in cytomegalovirus infection. These receptors are not linked to any known antigen. TCRdb itself ran the reads through MiXCR, one entry per CDR3 protein. The repertoire holds roughly 920,000 distinct CDR3 sequences, approximately 32% seen once, with roughly an eighth in the top ten. This sample comprised cultured CD8+ T cells from PBMCs, obtained from culture after CMV antigen stimulation. Receptors were obtained from a human donor in good health (CMV status not recorded). Some clones in this sample may be carry-over from other donors' samples.

The table lists this clonotype with a few counts. The rearrangement links TRBV7-9 to TRBJ2-5; D call uncertain. Trimming cost V 5 bases and J 1 base, with 11 bases left between them. This CDR3 has 14 residues. CDR1 and CDR2 (germline): SEHNR, FQNEAQ (reference sequence). CDR3 sequence: CASSHLWFQETQYF. The DNA for the CDR3 is TGTGCCAGCAGCCATCTTTGGTTCCAAGAGACCCAGTACTTC.

This rearrangement joins TRBV19 to TRBJ1-1; TRBD1 aligns across 7 bases. Germline CDR1 and CDR2: LNHDA and SQIVND (reference sequence). The CDR3 is 15 residues long. V shed 4 bases and J 3 bases; nucleotides not matched to a gene: 8. The DNA of the CDR3 is TGTGCCAGTAGTACAGTCCCGACAGGGTACACTGAAGCTTTCTTT. This encodes CASSTVPTGYTEAFF. Looking up the rest from reference TRBV19 and TRBJ1-1 gives the full variable domain: DGGITQSPKYLFRKEGQNVTLSCEQNLNHDAMYWYRQDPGQGLRLIYYSQIVNDFQKGDIAEGYSVSREKKESFPLTVTSAQKNPTAFYLCASSTVPTGYTEAFFGQGTRLTVV.

The J gene is TRBJ1-1, the V gene TRBV4-1; D may be TRBD1 (5 bases). Trimming took 8 bases from V and 3 from J, leaving 13 bases between them. CDR1 is MGHRA, CDR2 YSYEKL, per germline. The CDR3 runs to 13 residues. CDR3 protein: CASSGARDTEAFF. DNA of the CDR3: TGCGCCAGCTCTGGGGCGCGGGACACTGAAGCTTTCTTT.